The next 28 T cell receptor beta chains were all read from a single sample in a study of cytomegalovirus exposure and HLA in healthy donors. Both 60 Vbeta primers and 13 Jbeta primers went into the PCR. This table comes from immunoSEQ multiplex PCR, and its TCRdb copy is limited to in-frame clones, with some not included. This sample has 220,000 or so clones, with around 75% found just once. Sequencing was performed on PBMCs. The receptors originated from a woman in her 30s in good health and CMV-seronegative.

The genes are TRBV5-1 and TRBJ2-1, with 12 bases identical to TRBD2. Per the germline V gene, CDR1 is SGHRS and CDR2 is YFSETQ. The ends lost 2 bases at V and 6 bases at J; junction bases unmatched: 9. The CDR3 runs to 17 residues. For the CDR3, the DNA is TGCGCCAGCAGCTTTTCCAGACTAGCGGGAGTAAGCAATGAGCAGTTCTTC. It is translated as CASSFSRLAGVSNEQFF.

The CDR3 DNA is TGTGCCAGCAGCCAAGATCGGACTAGCGAGTACAATGAGCAGTTCTTC. Its translation is CASSQDRTSEYNEQFF. The chain has TRBV4-2 and TRBJ2-1; 9 positions match TRBD2. Germline V gene data show CDR1 as LGHNA and CDR2 as YNFKEQ. This CDR3 is built from 16 residues. V gave up 0 bases and J gave up 4 bases; unmatched junction bases: 4.

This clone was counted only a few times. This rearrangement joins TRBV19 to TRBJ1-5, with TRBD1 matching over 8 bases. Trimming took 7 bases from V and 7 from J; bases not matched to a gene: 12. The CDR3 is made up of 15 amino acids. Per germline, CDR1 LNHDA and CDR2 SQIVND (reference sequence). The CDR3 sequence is CASTRYQGAGQPQHF. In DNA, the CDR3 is TGTGCCAGTACCCGATATCAGGGGGCAGGGCAGCCCCAGCATTTT. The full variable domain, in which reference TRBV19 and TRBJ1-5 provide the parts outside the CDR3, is DGGITQSPKYLFRKEGQNVTLSCEQNLNHDAMYWYRQDPGQGLRLIYYSQIVNDFQKGDIAEGYSVSREKKESFPLTVTSAQKNPTAFYLCASTRYQGAGQPQHFGDGTRLSIL.

The CDR3 DNA reads as TGTGCCAGCAGCGCTGGCCTCCGGGGGGGTACGCAGTATTTT. Translating gives CASSAGLRGGTQYF. The chain uses TRBV7-3 and TRBJ2-3; TRBD2 aligns across 8 bases. Germline assignment: CDR1 SGHTA and CDR2 FQGTGA. The CDR3 totals 14 residues. V gave up 5 bases and J gave up 8 bases; unmatched junction bases: 9.

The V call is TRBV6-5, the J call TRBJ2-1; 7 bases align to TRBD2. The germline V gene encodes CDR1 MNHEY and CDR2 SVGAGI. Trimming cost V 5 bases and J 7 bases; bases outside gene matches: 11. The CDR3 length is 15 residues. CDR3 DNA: TGTGCCAGCAGTAGGGAGCTAGCGGCTTCTAATGAGCAGTTCTTC. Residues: CASSRELAASNEQFF.

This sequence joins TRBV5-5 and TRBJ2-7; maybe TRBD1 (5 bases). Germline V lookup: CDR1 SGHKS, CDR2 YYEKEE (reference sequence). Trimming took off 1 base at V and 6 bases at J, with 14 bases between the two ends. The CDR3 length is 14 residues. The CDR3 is CASSLSSGRSEQYF. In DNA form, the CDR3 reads TGTGCCAGCAGCTTGTCATCAGGGCGGAGCGAGCAGTACTTC.

In nucleotides, the CDR3 is TGTGCCAGCAGCCGAAGTTGGACTCCGGGGGTTGAGACCCAGTACTTC. This codes for CASSRSWTPGVETQYF. This chain connects TRBV7-8 to TRBJ2-5; possible D gene TRBD2, 6 bases. Germline V gene lookup returns CDR1 SGHVS and CDR2 FQNEAQ. Trimming shortened V by 5 bases and J by 5 bases, and 21 bases separated the two germline ends. The length of the CDR3 is 16 residues.

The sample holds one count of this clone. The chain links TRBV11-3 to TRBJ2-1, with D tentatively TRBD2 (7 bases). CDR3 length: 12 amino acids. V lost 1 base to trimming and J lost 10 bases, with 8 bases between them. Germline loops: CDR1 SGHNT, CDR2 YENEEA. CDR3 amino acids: CASSLGGGEQFF. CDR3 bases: TGTGCCAGCAGCTTAGGCGGGGGCGAGCAGTTCTTC.

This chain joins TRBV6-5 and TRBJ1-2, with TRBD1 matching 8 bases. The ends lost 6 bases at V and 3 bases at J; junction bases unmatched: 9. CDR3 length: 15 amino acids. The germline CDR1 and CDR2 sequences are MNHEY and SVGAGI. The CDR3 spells CASSARDRRYYGYTF. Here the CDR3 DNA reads TGTGCCAGCAGCGCCCGGGACAGGAGATACTATGGCTACACCTTC.

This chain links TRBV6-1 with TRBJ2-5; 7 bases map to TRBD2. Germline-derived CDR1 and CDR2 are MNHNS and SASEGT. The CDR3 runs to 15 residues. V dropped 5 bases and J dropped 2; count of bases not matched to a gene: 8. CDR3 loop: CASSPILATQETQYF. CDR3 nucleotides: TGTGCCAGCAGTCCTATACTAGCGACGCAAGAGACCCAGTACTTC.

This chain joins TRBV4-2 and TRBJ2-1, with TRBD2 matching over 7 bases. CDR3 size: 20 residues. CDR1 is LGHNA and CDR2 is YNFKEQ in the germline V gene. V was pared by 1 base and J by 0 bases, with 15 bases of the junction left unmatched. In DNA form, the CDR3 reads TGTGCCAGCAGCCAAGCCTCCGGGACTACTCCCGTCAGCTCCTACAATGAGCAGTTCTTC. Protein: CASSQASGTTPVSSYNEQFF.

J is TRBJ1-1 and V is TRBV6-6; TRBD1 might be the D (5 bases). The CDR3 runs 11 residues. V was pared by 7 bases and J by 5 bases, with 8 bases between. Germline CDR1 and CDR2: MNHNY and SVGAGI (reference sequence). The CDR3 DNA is TGTGCCAGCACTGCAGGGACTGAAGCTTTCTTT. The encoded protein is CASTAGTEAFF.

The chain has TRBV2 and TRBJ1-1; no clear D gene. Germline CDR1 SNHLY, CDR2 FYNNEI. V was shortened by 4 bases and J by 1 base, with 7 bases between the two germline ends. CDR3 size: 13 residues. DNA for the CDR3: TGTGCCAGCAGTGGACACACGAACACTGAAGCTTTCTTT. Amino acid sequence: CASSGHTNTEAFF.

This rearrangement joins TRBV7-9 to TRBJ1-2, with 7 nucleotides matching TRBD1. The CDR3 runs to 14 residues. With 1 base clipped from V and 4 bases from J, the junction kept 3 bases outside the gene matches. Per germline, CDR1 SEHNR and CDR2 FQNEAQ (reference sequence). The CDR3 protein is CASSLEGGIYGYTF. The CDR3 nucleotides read TGTGCCAGCAGCTTAGAAGGGGGCATCTATGGCTACACCTTC.

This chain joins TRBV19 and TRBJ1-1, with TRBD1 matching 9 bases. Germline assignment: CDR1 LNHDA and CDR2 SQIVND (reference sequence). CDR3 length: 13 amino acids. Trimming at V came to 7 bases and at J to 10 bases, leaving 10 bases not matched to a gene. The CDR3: CASKSGTGNRAFF. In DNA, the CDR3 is TGTGCCAGTAAGTCCGGGACAGGGAATCGAGCTTTCTTT.

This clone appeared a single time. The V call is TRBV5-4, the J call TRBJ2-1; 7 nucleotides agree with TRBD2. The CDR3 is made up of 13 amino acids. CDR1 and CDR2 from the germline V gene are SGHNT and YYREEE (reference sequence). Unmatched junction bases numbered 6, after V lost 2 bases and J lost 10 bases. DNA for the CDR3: TGTGCCAGCAGCTTCTCGTGGGAGGGGGAGCAGTTCTTC. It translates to CASSFSWEGEQFF.

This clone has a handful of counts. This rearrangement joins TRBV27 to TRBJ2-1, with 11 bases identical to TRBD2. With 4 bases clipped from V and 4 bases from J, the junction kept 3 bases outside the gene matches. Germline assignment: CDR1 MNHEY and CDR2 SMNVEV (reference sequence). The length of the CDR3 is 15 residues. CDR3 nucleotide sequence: TGTGCCAGCAGTTCCGGGACTAGCGGATACAATGAGCAGTTCTTC. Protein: CASSSGTSGYNEQFF.

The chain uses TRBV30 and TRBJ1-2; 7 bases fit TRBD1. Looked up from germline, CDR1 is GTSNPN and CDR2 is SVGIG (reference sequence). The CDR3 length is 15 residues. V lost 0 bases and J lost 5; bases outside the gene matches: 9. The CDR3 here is CAWSVNRDRRYGYTF. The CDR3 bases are TGTGCCTGGAGTGTAAACCGGGACAGACGTTATGGCTACACCTTC.

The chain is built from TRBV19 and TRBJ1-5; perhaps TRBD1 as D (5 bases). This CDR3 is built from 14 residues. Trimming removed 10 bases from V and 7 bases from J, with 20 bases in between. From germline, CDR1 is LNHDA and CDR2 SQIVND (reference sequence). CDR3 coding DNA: TGTGCCACTCACTCCGGGGGGAACGGACAGCCCCAGCATTTT. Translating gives CATHSGGNGQPQHF.

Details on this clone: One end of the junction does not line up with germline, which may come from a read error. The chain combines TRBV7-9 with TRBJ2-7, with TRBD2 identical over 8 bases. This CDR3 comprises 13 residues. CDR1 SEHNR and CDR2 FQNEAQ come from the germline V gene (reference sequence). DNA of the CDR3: TGTTCCAGCAGCTTAGGCGGGGGGCGTGAGCAGTACTTC. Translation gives CSSSLGGGREQYF.

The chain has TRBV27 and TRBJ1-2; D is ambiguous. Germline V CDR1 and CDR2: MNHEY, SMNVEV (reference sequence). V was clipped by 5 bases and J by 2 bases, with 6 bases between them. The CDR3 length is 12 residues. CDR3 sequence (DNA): TGTGCCAGCAGTGGAGGGAACTATGGCTACACCTTC. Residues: CASSGGNYGYTF.

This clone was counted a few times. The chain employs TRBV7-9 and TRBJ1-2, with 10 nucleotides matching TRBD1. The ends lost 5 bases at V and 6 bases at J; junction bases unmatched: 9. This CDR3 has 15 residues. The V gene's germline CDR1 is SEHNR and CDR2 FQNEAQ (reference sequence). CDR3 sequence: CASSHNGQGGHGYTF. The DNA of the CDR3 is TGTGCCAGCAGCCATAACGGACAGGGGGGCCATGGCTACACCTTC.

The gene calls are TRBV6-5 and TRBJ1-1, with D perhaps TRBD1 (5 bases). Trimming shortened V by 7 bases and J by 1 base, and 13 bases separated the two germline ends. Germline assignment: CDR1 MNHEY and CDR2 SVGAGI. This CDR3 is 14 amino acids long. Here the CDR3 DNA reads TGTGCCAGCAATCCAGGGTCCGGGAACACTGAAGCTTTCTTT. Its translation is CASNPGSGNTEAFF.

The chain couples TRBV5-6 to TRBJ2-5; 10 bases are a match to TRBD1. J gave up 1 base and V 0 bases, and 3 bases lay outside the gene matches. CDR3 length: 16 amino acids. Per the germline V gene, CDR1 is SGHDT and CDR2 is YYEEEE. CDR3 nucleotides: TGTGCCAGCAGCTTGGCATGGACAGGGGGCCAAGAGACCCAGTACTTC. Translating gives CASSLAWTGGQETQYF.

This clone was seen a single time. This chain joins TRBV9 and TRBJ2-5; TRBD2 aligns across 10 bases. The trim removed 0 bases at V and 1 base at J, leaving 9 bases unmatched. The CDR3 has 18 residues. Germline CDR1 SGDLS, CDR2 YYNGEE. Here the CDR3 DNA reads TGTGCCAGCAGCGTAGCGGGTAGCGGGGGGCAGATCCAAGAGACCCAGTACTTC. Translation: CASSVAGSGGQIQETQYF.

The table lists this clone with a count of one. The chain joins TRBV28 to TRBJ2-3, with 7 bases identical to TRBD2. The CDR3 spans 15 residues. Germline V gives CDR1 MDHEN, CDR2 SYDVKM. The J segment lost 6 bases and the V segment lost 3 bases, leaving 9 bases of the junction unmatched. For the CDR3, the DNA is TGTGCCAGCAGTTTGGCGGGACTAAGGAAGGATACGCAGTATTTT. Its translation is CASSLAGLRKDTQYF.

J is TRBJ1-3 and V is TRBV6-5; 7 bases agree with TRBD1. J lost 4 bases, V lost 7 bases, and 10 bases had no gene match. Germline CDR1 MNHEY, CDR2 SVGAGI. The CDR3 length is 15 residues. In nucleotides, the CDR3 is TGTGCCAGCACCCGGGACAGCGAACCGGGAAACACCATATATTTT. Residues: CASTRDSEPGNTIYF.

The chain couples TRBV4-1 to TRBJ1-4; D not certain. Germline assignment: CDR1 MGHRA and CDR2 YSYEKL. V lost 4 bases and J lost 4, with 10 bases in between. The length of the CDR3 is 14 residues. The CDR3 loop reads CASSRALLNEKLFF. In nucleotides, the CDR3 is TGCGCCAGCAGCCGGGCACTCCTTAATGAAAAACTGTTTTTT.